This T cell receptor beta chain is from a study of OX40 agonist ivuxolimab in advanced cancers. Blood specimens came from baseline, cycle 4 day 1, and cycle 7 day 1. The CDR3 sequence is 13 residues long. V was shortened by 6 bases and J by 0 bases, with 7 bases between the two germline ends. The germline gives CDR1 MNHGY, CDR2 SVAAGI. The method was immunoSEQ multiplex PCR; TCRdb's version includes in-frame clones alone and lacks a portion of them. The table lists some 42,000 clones, approximately 86% of them singletons. Remarks on this clone: Antigen specificity is unknown.

Study-level points and caveats: Among the least clonally expanded were partial responders at 0.1-3.0 mg/kg. Which antigen the expanded peripheral T cells recognized is unknown.

Sample: CD4+ or CD8+ T cells sorted from blood, taken in a trial of the OX40 agonist ivuxolimab. The TCR comes from an adult with an advanced solid tumor such as melanoma, head and neck, liver or kidney cancer. The V gene is TRBV6-9, the J gene TRBJ2-3; D is unclear. The CDR3 loop reads CASSLDSTDTQYF. CDR3 nucleotides: TGTGCCAGCAGCCTTGACAGCACAGATACGCAGTATTTT.